The source of this TCR beta chain is a study of cytomegalovirus exposure and HLA in healthy donors (dated by TCRdb to 2017 to 2019). Broadly, across the study: According to an earlier analysis of 587 of the donors, some 170 million T cells yielded roughly 110 million unique TCR beta sequences and around 280 Gb of sequence data. An early release covering just under 650 HLA-typed donors comprised approximately 300 gigabases of sequencing data and 85 million or so unique TCR sequences. Of the 300 to 450 genotyped donors, 75% to 85% were placed in the genetic ancestry cluster associated with self-reported Caucasian donors. The study was designed to test whether signatures of past pathogen exposure could be identified by cataloging public T cell receptors. The study profiled the T cell repertoires of more than 500 subjects by immunosequencing and related them to cytomegalovirus serostatus. In addition to the first cohort of hundreds of subjects, a separate validation cohort of approximately 130 different subjects was used. High-throughput TCR immunosequencing, statistical association of individual TCRs with disease status, and machine learning were combined to predict cytomegalovirus infection status. A later analysis re-examined previously published TCR beta repertoires from about 670 donors and added high-resolution HLA genotyping to investigate patterns of TCR occurrence. Rather than using new phenotypic data, the later analysis identified candidate immune exposures from TCR beta sequences and from how often those sequences occurred across donors. An earlier analysis of about 620 of the donors applied high-throughput TCR beta sequencing to assess whether each TCR beta V gene segment acted as functional or pseudogenic. Alongside the repertoire data, information on donor age, sex, ethnicity and CMV serostatus was compiled. A later genetic analysis used genome-wide SNP genotypes for about 65% of the 666 donors, treating that subset as a discovery cohort. Every discovery cohort repertoire had been produced on one sequencing platform. Both class I and class II loci were covered by HLA typing, at four-digit resolution. The number of typed donors differed by locus: about 620-640 for A, B, C, DRB1 and DQB1; 500 to 550 for DQA1; over 600 for DPA1; and 400 to 480 for DPB1. Four or five DR-DQ haplotypes were handled as single units for association and clustering because linkage in the cohort was strong. Across 398 genotyped donors of the cohort, an average of about 240,000 unique TCR beta nucleotide sequences per donor were sequenced, and 15% to 20% of those sequences were non-productive.

The paper as a whole reports these results and caveats: Correlated functional status among segregating V segments might reflect linkage disequilibrium, but an unknown experimental factor could not be ruled out. Because HLA typing was unavailable for some donors at each locus, only the typed subset was used in association tests. A further reported finding was that TCR beta sequences accurately predicted the HLA-A and HLA-B alleles for most subjects in the first cohort. A later analysis reported that several top co-occurrence clusters appeared linked to parvovirus B19, influenza, CMV and Epstein-Barr virus. A later genetic analysis associated a missense DCLRE1C variant with V-gene and J-gene trimming of TCR beta chains, and an independent cohort replicated the association. It was suggested by the authors that the approach could potentially be generalized to other disease states and immunological phenotypes. This cohort had only TCR beta chains sequenced, and the lack of alpha or paired-chain data limited which features could be detected. Compared with equally common non-associated chains, HLA-associated TCR beta chains in a later analysis were more clonally expanded and had lower generation probabilities. The sequencing pipeline was judged likely to have produced a cluster of highly shared sequence variants as a technical artifact. The only immune exposure information available for the cohort was CMV serostatus. In an earlier analysis of fewer than 750 of the donors, most TCR beta V segments were observed in productive rearrangements about 90% or about 30% of the time, broadly matching IMGT annotations. When HLA alleles, especially DR and DQ, strongly co-occurred, TCR associations were difficult to assign to individual alleles. A later analysis associated about 16,000 TCR beta sequences with specific HLA alleles at a false discovery rate of 0.05. In vitro tests confirmed that a few of the cytomegalovirus-associated TCR beta chains recognize cytomegalovirus antigens. In a later analysis, the rate of TCR association differed among HLA loci, with DRB1 alleles having the most associated TCRs and HLA-C alleles having the fewest. Most TCR sequences were observed very rarely across donors, whereas some public TCRs were present in many individuals. The presence/absence analyses assumed that sequencing depth was roughly uniform across donors, and that assumption may not be true. In both the original and validation cohorts, the classifier was reported to diagnose cytomegalovirus status with high specificity and sensitivity. A later genetic analysis reported fewer N-insertions in productive TCRs among donors in an Asian-associated ancestry cluster than the 666-donor mean. According to a later analysis, most CMV-associated TCR beta chains appeared to be HLA-restricted, and the HLA associations seemed to be driven largely by CMV exposure. The earlier analysis of fewer than 750 of the donors excluded approximately 15 rarely observed V segments, including chromosome 9 orphons, because counts were too low. In the study, about 150 TCR beta chains were listed as associated with cytomegalovirus.

In total, about 650 healthy bone marrow donors made up the cohort. At the time of sampling, every cohort member was nominally healthy, though immune exposures that went unrecorded were likely present. The donor was CMV seronegative and belonged to the group of more than 300 seronegative cohort members. A peripheral blood sample was collected from each donor, and TCR beta sequencing was performed on peripheral blood mononuclear cells. Genomic DNA extraction from the blood cell samples was performed with the Qiagen DNeasy Blood Extraction Kit. In regard to this clone: The antigen it recognizes is unknown. No much larger clone is present one base from it, and per-base qualities are unavailable.

Libraries were made using the immunoSEQ multiplex PCR assay. For the multiplex PCR, a mixture combining 60 forward primers for TCR Vbeta segments and 13 reverse primers for TCR Jbeta segments was used. A multiplex PCR assay on genomic DNA amplified the CDR3 region of rearranged TCR beta genes. The Illumina HiSeq System was used to sequence the amplified TCR beta libraries as 87-base-pair reads. The original methods were these. In a later analysis, tens of millions of unique TCR beta chains were counted across the 500 to 700 repertoires, and roughly 11 million of these chains were shared by at least two donors. To remove PCR and sequencing errors, raw reads were error-corrected and collapsed into unique sequences using a nearest-neighbor algorithm that merged closely related sequences. Alignment of CDR3 sequences to IMGT reference sequences was used to assign V, D and J gene segments. For a sequence to be retained, a match of at least six nucleotides to both a V gene segment and a J gene segment was required. Rearrangements were classified as productive when the CDR3 lacked stop codons and remained in frame with V and J, and all other rearrangements were classified as non-productive. Following IMGT convention, CDR3 was defined as the stretch from the second conserved V-encoded cysteine up to the conserved J-encoded phenylalanine. The earlier analysis of about 560 of the donors excluded any sequence lacking an unambiguous match to a single V gene segment. An earlier analysis of under 750 of the donors called V segments functional above 56.7% productive rearrangements and segregating when the between-donor standard deviation exceeded 5%. A statistical classification framework was built to diagnose cytomegalovirus status from the catalog of TCR beta chain sequences. In a later analysis, TCR nucleotide sequences were compared against IMGT/GENE-DB human TR gene sequences so that V and J genes could be assigned. In a later analysis, CDR3 sequences and most-parsimonious VDJ recombination scenarios were assigned using the TCRdist pipeline. In a later analysis, every TCR beta chain was defined by the combination of its CDR3 amino acid sequence and its V-gene family, and reads without a unique V-gene family were dropped. A later analysis removed 550 to 650 highly shared, low-generation-probability nucleotide sequences to deal with suspected cross-contamination and a sequencing artifact. A later analysis calculated a clonal expansion index for each public chain from normalized within-repertoire ranks of inferred template counts. Generation probabilities in a later analysis came from a VDJ recombination model fitted to out-of-frame rearrangements, and those results were checked against IGoR. A later analysis scored TCR-TCR, TCR-HLA and TCR-CMV co-occurrence with hypergeometric tests, applying a repertoire-size bias correction to TCR pairs. False discovery rates were estimated in a later analysis by permuting HLA or CMV assignments 20 times. In a later analysis, co-occurring TCRs were grouped with DBSCAN, and TCRdist sequence similarity was added when clustering was performed within HLA-allele-positive subsets. Repertoires with fewer than 30,000 or more than 120,000 public chains were left out of co-occurrence clustering, as were five repertoires with anomalous nucleotide sharing. The immuneACCESS repertoire file appears here via TCRdb, limited to in-frame rearrangements. These files lack a portion of the clones; in checked studies, under half of the deficit traces to unresolved V genes, and the cause of the others is not known. D and trimming come from the DNA, and the V and J calls and clone size come from that table. For this sample the table gives about 200,000 clones, of which about nine tenths were detected only once. The ten largest clonotypes hold 1% to 1.5% of the sample.

Specimen: PBMCs. The sequence was collected from a man aged 25 to 40 in good health and CMV-seronegative.

CDR3 loop: CASSTTDEQYF. The nucleotide sequence reads as follows: TGTGCCAGCAGTACGACAGACGAGCAGTACTTC. The chain links TRBV6-7 with TRBJ2-7; matching of 5 bases hints at TRBD1 as the D gene. TRBV6-7 is treated as an ORF (open reading frame) with a function not yet certain. V drops 5 bases and J drops 5 bases, leaving 7 bases in between. The CDR3 covers 11 residues, taking in both the cysteine and the phenylalanine. Solely the CDR3 DNA is kept, with 33 bases framed from the first base.